The T cell receptor beta chain described here comes from a study of CD8 T cells in Susac syndrome. Germline V gene sequence: CDR1 LGHDT, CDR2 YNNKEL (reference sequence). The CDR3 has 17 residues. V was pared by 3 bases and J by 7 bases, with 22 bases between. The RNA input was roughly 0.45 to 1 ug, and it was reverse transcribed with random hexamers. TCRdb independently ran MiXCR on the immunoSEQ multiplex PCR reads; one entry per CDR3 protein. This table holds tens of thousands of distinct CDR3 sequences, 93% found once. The receptor comes from a human donor in good health. Specimen: CD8+ T cells from PBMCs. V and J are TRBV3-1 and TRBJ1-3, with unresolved D. The CDR3 reads CASSHDRASPSRNTIYF. The CDR3 coding sequence is TGTGCCAGCAGCCATGATAGGGCCAGCCCATCCCGGAACACCATATATTTT.